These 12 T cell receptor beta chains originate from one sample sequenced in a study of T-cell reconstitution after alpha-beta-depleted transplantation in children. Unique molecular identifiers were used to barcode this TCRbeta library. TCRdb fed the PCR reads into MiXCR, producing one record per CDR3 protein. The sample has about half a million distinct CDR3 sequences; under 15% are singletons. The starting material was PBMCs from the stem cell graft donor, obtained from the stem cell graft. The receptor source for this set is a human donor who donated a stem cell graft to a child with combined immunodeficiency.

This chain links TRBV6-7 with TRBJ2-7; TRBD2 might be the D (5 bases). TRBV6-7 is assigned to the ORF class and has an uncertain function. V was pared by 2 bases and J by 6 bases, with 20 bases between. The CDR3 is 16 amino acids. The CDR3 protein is CASSYVNRRGSFEQYF. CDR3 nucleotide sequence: TGTGCCAGCAGTTACGTCAATCGTAGAGGGTCGTTCGAGCAGTACTTC.

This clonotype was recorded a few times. CDR3 nucleotide sequence: TGCAGCGTTGTGGCGGCGGGGGCCGGCATTCAGTACTTC. Protein: CSVVAAGAGIQYF. This rearrangement joins TRBV29-1 to TRBJ2-4; a possible D gene is TRBD2 (7 bases). V was trimmed by 4 bases and J by 9 bases, leaving 16 bases between them. The CDR3 is 13 residues long. The germline V gene has CDR1 SQVTM and CDR2 ANQGSEA. Combining the CDR3 with reference TRBV29-1 and TRBJ2-4 gives the whole variable domain SAVISQKPSRDICQRGTSLTIQCQVDSQVTMMFWYRQQPGQSLTLIATANQGSEATYESGFVIDKFPISRPNLTFSTLTVSNMSPEDSSIYLCSVVAAGAGIQYFGAGTRLSVL.

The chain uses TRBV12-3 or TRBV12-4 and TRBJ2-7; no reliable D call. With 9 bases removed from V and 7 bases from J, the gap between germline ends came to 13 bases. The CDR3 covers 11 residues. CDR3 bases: TGTGCCAGTGGCCGACATGGGGAGCAGTACTTC. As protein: CASGRHGEQYF.

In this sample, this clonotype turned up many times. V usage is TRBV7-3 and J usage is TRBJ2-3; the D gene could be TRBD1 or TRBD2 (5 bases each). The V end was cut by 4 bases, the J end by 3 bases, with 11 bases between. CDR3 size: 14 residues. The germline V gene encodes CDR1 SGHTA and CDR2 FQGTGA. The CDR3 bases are TGTGCCAGCAGCTCTGGGACGGTGACAGATACGCAGTATTTT. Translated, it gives CASSSGTVTDTQYF.

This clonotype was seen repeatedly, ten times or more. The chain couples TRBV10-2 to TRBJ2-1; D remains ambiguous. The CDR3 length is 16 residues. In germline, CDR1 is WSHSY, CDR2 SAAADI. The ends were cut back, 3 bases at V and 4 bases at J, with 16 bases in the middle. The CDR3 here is CASSETSVSGYNEQFF. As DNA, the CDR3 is TGCGCCAGCAGTGAAACGTCGGTGAGTGGGTACAATGAGCAGTTCTTC.

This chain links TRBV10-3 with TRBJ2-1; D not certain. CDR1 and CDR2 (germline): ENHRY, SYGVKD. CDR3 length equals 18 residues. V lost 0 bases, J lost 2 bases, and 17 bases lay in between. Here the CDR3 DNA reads TGTGCCATCAGTGAGTCGGGGATGGGAACCGCAGCCTACAATGAGCAGTTCTTC. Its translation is CAISESGMGTAAYNEQFF.

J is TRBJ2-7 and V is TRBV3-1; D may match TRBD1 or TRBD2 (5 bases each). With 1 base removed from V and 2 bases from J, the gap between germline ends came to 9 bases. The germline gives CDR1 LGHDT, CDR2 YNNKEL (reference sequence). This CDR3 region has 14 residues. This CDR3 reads CASSQVQGAYEQYF. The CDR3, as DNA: TGTGCCAGCAGCCAAGTGCAGGGAGCCTACGAGCAGTACTTC.

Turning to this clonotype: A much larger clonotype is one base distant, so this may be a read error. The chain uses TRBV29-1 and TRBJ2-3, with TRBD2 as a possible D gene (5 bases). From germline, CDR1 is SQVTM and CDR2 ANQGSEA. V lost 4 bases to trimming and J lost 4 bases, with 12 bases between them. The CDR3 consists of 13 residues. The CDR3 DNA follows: TGCAGCGTTGGAAACGTGAGGGCAGATACGCAGTATTTT. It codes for CSVGNVRADTQYF.

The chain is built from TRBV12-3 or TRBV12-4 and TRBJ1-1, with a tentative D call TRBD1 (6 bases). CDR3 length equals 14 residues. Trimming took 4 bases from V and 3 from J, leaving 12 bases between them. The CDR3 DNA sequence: TGTGCCAGCAGTTCAAGGGGGGCGGACACTGAAGCTTTCTTT. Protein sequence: CASSSRGADTEAFF.

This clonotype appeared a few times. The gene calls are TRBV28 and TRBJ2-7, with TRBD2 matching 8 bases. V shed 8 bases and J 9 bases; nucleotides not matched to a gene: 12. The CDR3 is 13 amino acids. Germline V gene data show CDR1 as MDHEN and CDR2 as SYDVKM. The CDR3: CASRGPGGRGQYF. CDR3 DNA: TGTGCCAGCCGCGGTCCGGGGGGGCGGGGGCAGTACTTC.

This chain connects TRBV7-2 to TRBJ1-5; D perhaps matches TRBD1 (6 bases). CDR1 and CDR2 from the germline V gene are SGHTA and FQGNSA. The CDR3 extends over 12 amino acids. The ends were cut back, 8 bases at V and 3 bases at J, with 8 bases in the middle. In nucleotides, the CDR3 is TGTGCCAGCGGACAGAACAATCAGCCCCAGCATTTT. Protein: CASGQNNQPQHF.

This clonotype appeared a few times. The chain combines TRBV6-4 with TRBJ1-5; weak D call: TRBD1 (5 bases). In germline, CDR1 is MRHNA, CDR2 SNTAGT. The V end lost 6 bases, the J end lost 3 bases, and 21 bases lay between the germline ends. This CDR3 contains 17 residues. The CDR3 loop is CASRLQPRAGPNQPQHF. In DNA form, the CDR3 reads TGTGCCAGCAGATTACAACCCAGAGCAGGGCCCAATCAGCCCCAGCATTTT.